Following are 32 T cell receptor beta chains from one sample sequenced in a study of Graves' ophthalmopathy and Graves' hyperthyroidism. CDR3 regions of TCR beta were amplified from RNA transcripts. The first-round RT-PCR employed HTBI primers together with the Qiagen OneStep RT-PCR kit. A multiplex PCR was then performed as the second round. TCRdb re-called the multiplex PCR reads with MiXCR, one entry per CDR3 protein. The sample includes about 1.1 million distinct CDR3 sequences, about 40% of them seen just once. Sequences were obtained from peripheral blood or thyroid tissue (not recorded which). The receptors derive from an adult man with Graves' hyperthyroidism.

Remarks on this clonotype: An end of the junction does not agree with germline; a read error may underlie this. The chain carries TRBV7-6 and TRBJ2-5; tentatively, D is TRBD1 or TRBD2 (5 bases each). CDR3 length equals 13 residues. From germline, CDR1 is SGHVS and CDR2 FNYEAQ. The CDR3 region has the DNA TGTGCCAGCAGCCCAGGGCGTCTCGCCCCGGGGTTATTC. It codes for CASSPGRLAPGLF.

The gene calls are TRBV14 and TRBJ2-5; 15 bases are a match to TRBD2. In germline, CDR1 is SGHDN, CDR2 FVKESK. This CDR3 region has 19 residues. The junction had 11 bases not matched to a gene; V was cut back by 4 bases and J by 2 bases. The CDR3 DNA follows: TGTGCCAGCAGCCTCACGCCGGGACTAGCGGGGGGAAGACAAGAGACCCAGTACTTC. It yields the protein CASSLTPGLAGGRQETQYF.

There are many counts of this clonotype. CDR3 region: CASRQGSPRDNSPLHF. The CDR3 DNA sequence: TGTGCCAGCAGACAGGGTAGTCCAAGGGATAATTCACCCCTCCACTTT. The chain uses TRBV12-3 or TRBV12-4 and TRBJ1-6, with a possible D match to TRBD1 (6 bases). V lost 6 bases to trimming and J lost 5 bases, with 17 bases between them. The CDR3 sequence is 16 residues long.

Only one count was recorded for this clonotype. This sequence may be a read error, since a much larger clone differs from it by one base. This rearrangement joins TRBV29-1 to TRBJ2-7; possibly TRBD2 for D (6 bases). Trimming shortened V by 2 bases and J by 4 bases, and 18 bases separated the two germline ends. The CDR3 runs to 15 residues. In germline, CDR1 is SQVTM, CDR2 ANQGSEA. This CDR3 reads CSVEMSRGTRYEQYF. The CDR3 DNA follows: TGCAGCGTTGAAATGTCCCGGGGGACGAGATACGAGCAGTACTTC.

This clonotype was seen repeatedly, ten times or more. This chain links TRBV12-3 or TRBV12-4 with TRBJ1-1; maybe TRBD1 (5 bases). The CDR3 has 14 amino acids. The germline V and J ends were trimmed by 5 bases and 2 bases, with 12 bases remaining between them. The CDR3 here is CASSATDDNTEAFF. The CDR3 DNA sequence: TGTGCCAGCAGTGCGACAGACGATAACACTGAAGCTTTCTTT.

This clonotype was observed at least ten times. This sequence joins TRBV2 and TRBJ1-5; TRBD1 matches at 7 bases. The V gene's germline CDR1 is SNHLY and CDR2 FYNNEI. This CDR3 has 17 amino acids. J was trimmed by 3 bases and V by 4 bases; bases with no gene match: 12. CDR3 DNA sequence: TGTGCCAGCAGTGGCAGACAGGGAAGAGGGCTCAATCAGCCCCAGCATTTT. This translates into CASSGRQGRGLNQPQHF.

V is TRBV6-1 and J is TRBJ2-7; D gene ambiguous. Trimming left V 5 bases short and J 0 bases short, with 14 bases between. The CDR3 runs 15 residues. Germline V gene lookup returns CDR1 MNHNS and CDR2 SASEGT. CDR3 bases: TGTGCCAGCAGTACCAGTCGGGCCGTCTCCTACGAGCAGTACTTC. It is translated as CASSTSRAVSYEQYF.

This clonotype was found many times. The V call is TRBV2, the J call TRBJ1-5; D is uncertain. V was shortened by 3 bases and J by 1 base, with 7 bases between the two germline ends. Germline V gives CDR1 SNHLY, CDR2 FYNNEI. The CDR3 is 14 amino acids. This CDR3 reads CASSDSASNQPQHF. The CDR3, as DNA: TGTGCCAGCAGTGACAGTGCCAGCAATCAGCCCCAGCATTTT.

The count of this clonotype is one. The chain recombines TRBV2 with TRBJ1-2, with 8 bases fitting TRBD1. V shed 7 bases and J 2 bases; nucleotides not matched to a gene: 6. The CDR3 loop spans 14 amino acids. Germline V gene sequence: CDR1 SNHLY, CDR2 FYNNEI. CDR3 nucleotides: TGTGCCAGCAAAGACAGGGGTTTCAACTATGGCTACACCTTC. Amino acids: CASKDRGFNYGYTF.

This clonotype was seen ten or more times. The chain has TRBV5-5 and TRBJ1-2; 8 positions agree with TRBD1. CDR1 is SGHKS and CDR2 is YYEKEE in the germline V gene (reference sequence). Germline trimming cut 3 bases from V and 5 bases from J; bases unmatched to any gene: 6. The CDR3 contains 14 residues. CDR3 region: CASSWTGQGYGYTF. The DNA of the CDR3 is TGTGCCAGCAGCTGGACAGGGCAGGGGTATGGCTACACCTTC.

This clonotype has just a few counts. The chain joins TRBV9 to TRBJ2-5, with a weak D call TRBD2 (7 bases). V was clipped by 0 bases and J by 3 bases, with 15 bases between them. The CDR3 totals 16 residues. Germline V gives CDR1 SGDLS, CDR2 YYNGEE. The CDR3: CASSVGRGPREETQYF. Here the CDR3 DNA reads TGTGCCAGCAGCGTAGGGCGGGGGCCAAGGGAAGAGACCCAGTACTTC.

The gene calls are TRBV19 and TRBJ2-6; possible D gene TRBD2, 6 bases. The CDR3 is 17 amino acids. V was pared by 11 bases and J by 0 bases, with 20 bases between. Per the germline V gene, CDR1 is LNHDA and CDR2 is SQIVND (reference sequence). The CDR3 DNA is TGTGCCGCCAGTAGTATAGCGGACGGCTCTGGGGCCAACGTCCTGACTTTC. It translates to CAASSIADGSGANVLTF. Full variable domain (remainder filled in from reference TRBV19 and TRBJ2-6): DGGITQSPKYLFRKEGQNVTLSCEQNLNHDAMYWYRQDPGQGLRLIYYSQIVNDFQKGDIAEGYSVSREKKESFPLTVTSAQKNPTAFYLCAASSIADGSGANVLTFGAGSRLTVL.

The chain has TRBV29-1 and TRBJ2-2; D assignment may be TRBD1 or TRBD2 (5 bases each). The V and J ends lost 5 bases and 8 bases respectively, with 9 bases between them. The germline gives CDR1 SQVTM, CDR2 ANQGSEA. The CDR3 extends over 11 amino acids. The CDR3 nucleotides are TGCAGCGTTCGGGGCAGGGGGGAGCTGTTTTTT. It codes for CSVRGRGELFF.

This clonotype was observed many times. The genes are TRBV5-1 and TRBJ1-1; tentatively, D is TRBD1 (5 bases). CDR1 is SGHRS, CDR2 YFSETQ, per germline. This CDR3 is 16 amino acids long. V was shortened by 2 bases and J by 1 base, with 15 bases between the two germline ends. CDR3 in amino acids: CASSFRGAWGNTEAFF. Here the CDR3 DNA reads TGCGCCAGCAGCTTTAGAGGGGCTTGGGGGAACACTGAAGCTTTCTTT.

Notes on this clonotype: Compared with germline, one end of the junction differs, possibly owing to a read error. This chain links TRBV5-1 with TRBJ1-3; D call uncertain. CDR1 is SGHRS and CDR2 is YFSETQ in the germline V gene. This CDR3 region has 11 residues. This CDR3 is CGRRSGNTIYF. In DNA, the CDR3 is TGTGGCCGCCGCTCTGGAAACACCATATATTTT. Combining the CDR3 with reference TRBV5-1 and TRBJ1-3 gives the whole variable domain KAGVTQTPRYLIKTRGQQVTLSCSPISGHRSVSWYQQTPGQGLQFLFEYFSETQRNKGNFPGRFSGRQFSNSRSEMNVSTLELGDSALYLCGRRSGNTIYFGEGSWLTVV.

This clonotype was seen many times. CDR3 coding DNA: TGTGCCAGCAGCTTCCTCCCCAGGGAAGGTAATTCACCCCTCCACTTT. It specifies CASSFLPREGNSPLHF. The chain has TRBV5-6 and TRBJ1-6, with D maybe TRBD1 (5 bases). This CDR3 is built from 16 residues. V lost 2 bases to trimming and J lost 6 bases, with 15 bases between them. The germline V gene has CDR1 SGHDT and CDR2 YYEEEE.

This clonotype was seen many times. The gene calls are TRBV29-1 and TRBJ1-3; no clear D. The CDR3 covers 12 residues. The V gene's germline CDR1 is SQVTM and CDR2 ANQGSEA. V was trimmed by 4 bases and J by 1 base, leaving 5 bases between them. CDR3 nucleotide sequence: TGCAGCGTTGTACAGTCTGGAAACACCATATATTTT. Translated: CSVVQSGNTIYF.

CDR3 loop: CASSEPDSSYNSPLHF. In DNA form, the CDR3 reads TGCGCCAGCAGTGAGCCGGACAGCTCCTATAATTCACCCCTCCACTTT. The chain carries TRBV10-2 and TRBJ1-6, with D possibly matching TRBD1 (6 bases). Trimming left V 2 bases short and J 0 bases short, with 8 bases between. CDR3 size: 16 residues. Germline V gene data show CDR1 as WSHSY and CDR2 as SAAADI.

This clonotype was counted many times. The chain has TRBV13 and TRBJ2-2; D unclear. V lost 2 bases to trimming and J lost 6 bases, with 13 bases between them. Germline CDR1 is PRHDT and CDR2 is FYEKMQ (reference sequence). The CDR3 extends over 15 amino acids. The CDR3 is CASSLNLLNSGELFF. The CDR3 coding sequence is TGTGCCAGCAGCTTAAATTTGCTCAACTCCGGGGAGCTGTTTTTT. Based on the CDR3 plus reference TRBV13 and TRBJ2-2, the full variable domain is AAGVIQSPRHLIKEKRETATLKCYPIPRHDTVYWYQQGPGQDPQFLISFYEKMQSDKGSIPDRFSAQQFSDYHSELNMSSLELGDSALYFCASSLNLLNSGELFFGEGSRLTVL.

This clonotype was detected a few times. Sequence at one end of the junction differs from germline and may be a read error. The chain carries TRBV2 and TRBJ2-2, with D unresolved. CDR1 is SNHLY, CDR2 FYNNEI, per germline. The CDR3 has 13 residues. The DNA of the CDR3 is TGTGCCAGCAGTAAAGCCCCCACCGGGGAGCTGTTTTTT. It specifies CASSKAPTGELFF. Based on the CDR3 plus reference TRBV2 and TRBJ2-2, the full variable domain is EPEVTQTPSHQVTQMGQEVILRCVPISNHLYFYWYRQILGQKVEFLVSFYNNEISEKSEIFDDQFSVERPDGSNFTLKIRSTKLEDSAMYFCASSKAPTGELFFGEGSRLTVL.

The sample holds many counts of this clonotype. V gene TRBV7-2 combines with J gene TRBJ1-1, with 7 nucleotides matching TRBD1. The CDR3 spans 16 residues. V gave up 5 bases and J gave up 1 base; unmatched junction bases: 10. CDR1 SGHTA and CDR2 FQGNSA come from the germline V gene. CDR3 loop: CASSPHRGIQNTEAFF. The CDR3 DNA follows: TGTGCCAGCAGCCCGCACAGGGGCATCCAGAACACTGAAGCTTTCTTT.

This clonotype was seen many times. The chain's CDR3 is CASRGTSGSYEQYF. CDR3 nucleotide sequence: TGTGCCAGCAGGGGGACTAGCGGCTCCTACGAGCAGTACTTC. This chain joins TRBV2 and TRBJ2-7; the match to TRBD2 covers 11 bases. Germline V gene lookup returns CDR1 SNHLY and CDR2 FYNNEI. The CDR3 runs 14 residues. V lost 6 bases to trimming and J lost 0 bases; unmatched junction nucleotides: 1.

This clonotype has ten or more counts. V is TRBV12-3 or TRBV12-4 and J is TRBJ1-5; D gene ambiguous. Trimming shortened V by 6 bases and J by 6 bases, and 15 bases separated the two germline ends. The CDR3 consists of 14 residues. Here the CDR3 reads CASSPLEFGQPQHF. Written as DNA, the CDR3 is TGTGCCAGCAGCCCTCTGGAGTTTGGTCAGCCCCAGCATTTT.

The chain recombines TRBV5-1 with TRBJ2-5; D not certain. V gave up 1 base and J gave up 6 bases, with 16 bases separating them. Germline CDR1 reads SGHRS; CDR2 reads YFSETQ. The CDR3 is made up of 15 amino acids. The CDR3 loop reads CASSLFLGVGKTQYF. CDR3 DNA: TGCGCCAGCAGCTTGTTTCTTGGGGTAGGAAAGACCCAGTACTTC.

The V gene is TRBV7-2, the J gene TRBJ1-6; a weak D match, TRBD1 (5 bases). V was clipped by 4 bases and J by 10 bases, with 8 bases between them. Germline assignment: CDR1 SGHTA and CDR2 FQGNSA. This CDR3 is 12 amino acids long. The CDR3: CASSSKGSPLHF. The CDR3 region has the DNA TGTGCCAGCAGCTCCAAGGGGTCACCCCTCCACTTT.

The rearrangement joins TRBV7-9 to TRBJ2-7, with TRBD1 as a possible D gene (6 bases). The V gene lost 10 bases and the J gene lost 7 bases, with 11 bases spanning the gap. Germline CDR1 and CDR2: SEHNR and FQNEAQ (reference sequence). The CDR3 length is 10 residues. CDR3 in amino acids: CATRGEEQYF. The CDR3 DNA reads TGTGCCACCAGGGGCGAGGAGCAGTACTTC.

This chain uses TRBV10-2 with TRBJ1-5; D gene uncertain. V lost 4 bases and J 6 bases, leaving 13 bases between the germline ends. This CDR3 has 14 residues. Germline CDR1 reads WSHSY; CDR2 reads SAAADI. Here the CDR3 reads CASSAGLVAQPQHF. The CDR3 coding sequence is TGCGCCAGCAGTGCCGGATTAGTGGCTCAGCCCCAGCATTTT.

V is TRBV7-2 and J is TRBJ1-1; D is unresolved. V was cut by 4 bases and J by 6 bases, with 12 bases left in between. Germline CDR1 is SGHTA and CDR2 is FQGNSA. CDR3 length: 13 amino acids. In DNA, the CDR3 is TGTGCCAGCAGCTATTATCGGAAAGCTGAAGCTTTCTTT. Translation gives CASSYYRKAEAFF. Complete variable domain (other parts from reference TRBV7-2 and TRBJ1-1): GAGVSQSPSNKVTEKGKDVELRCDPISGHTALYWYRQSLGQGLEFLIYFQGNSAPDKSGLPSDRFSAERTGGSVSTLTIQRTQQEDSAVYLCASSYYRKAEAFFGQGTRLTVV.

CDR3 coding DNA: TGTGCCACCAGCAGTGTAATGGGGGACACTGAAGCTTTCTTT. It translates to CATSSVMGDTEAFF. This chain connects TRBV15 to TRBJ1-1; D perhaps matches TRBD1 (5 bases). With 3 bases removed from V and 3 bases from J, the gap between germline ends came to 11 bases. This CDR3 comprises 14 residues. Looked up from germline, CDR1 is LNHNV and CDR2 is YYDKDF (reference sequence). Looking up the rest from reference TRBV15 and TRBJ1-1 gives the full variable domain: DAMVIQNPRYQVTQFGKPVTLSCSQTLNHNVMYWYQQKSSQAPKLLFHYYDKDFNNEADTPDNFQSRRPNTSFCFLDIRSPGLGDTAMYLCATSSVMGDTEAFFGQGTRLTVV.

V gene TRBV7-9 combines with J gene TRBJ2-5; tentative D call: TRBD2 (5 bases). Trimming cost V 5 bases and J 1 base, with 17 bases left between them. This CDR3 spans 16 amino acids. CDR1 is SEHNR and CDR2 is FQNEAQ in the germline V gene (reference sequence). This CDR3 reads CASSRRTGSPQETQYF. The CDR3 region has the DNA TGTGCCAGCAGCCGTCGGACGGGGAGTCCCCAAGAGACCCAGTACTTC.

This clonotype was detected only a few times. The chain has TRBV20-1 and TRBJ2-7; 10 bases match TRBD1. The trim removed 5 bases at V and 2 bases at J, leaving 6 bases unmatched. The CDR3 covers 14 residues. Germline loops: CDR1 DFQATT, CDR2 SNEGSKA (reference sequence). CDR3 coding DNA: TGCAGTGCTCTCGGACAGGGGGTCCCCTACGAGCAGTACTTC. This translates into CSALGQGVPYEQYF.

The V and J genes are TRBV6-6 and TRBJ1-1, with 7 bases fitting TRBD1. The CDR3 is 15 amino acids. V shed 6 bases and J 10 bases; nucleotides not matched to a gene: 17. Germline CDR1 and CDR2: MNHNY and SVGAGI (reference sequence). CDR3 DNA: TGTGCCAGCAGGCTTGCCACAGGGGACGCGTTAGGAGCTTTCTTT. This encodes CASRLATGDALGAFF.